This entry lists 32 T cell receptor beta chains sequenced from one sample in a study of human CD8 memory T cell subsets. It was UMI-labeled 5' RACE by which the TCR beta libraries were made. For each CDR3 protein, TCRdb gives one entry from its re-call of the 5' RACE reads, without DNA. This sample's clone table lists about 7,300 distinct CDR3 sequences. TPEX cells were exhausted-like CCR7+ PD-1+ TIGIT+ early memory CD8+ T cells. Sequencing used CD8+ T cells from PBMCs. These receptors were obtained from a human donor in good health.

The chain employs TRBV12-3 or TRBV12-4 and TRBJ1-1. The CDR3 length is 12 residues. The CDR3 here is CASSLVSTEAFF.

The chain has TRBV9 and TRBJ2-4. CDR1 SGDLS and CDR2 YYNGEE come from the germline V gene. This CDR3 has 15 amino acids. The CDR3 sequence: CASSETGLAKNIQYF.

The rearrangement joins TRBV28 to TRBJ2-1. The CDR3 sequence is 12 residues long. CDR1 and CDR2 from the germline V gene are MDHEN and SYDVKM. The CDR3 sequence is CASRTVYNEQFF.

The chain joins TRBV7-8 to TRBJ2-5; TCRdb designates TRBD1, a call that cannot be tested without DNA. CDR1 and CDR2 (germline): SGHVS, FQNEAQ. The CDR3 is 16 amino acids. CDR3: CASSRGATGPMETQYF.

The chain carries TRBV20-1 and TRBJ2-7; TCRdb's D gene call, TRBD2, goes unchecked for lack of DNA. The CDR3 has 16 residues. Germline V gives CDR1 DFQATT, CDR2 SNEGSKA (reference sequence). CDR3 in amino acids: CSASQPGLVVYYEQYF.

The chain is built from TRBV12-2 and TRBJ2-1; TCRdb returns TRBD1, unconfirmable since there is no DNA. TRBV12-2 constitutes a pseudogene. This CDR3 comprises 17 residues. CDR3 amino acids: CASRLVGGVFGYNEQFF.

The chain links TRBV24-1 to TRBJ2-2; TCRdb calls TRBD1, which cannot be checked without DNA. CDR3 size: 14 residues. Germline CDR1 and CDR2: KGHDR and SFDVKD. The CDR3 loop is CATSAQGLAGELFF.

This chain joins TRBV6-5 and TRBJ2-7; TCRdb picks TRBD2, but there is no DNA to check that call. Per germline, CDR1 MNHEY and CDR2 SVGAGI. The CDR3 contains 13 residues. The CDR3 reads CASHTSGGYEQYF.

The chain is built from TRBV5-6 and TRBJ2-3; with no DNA, the TCRdb D assignment of TRBD2 cannot be verified. This CDR3 has 17 amino acids. The germline V gene has CDR1 SGHDT and CDR2 YYEEEE. The CDR3 sequence is CASSFGLAGGSTDTQYF.

According to its frequency, this clonotype is medium-sized. CDR3 amino acids: CALRGDDTGELFF. The chain carries TRBV7-8 and TRBJ2-2; TCRdb designates TRBD2, a call that cannot be tested without DNA. Germline V gene data show CDR1 as SGHVS and CDR2 as FQNEAQ. This CDR3 region has 13 residues.

Judged by frequency, this clonotype is medium-sized (0.01 to 0.1%). The rearrangement links TRBV13 to TRBJ2-7; the D gene TCRdb calls, TRBD1, cannot be checked with no DNA. The CDR3 is 15 amino acids. The germline V gene has CDR1 PRHDT and CDR2 FYEKMQ (reference sequence). The CDR3 region is CASSLRGSPSREQYF.

This chain links TRBV12-3 or TRBV12-4 with TRBJ1-2. The CDR3 length is 16 residues. This CDR3 is CASSLSDNEVNYGYTF.

V is TRBV5-1 and J is TRBJ2-5. The CDR3 is made up of 12 amino acids. Germline V gene sequence: CDR1 SGHRS, CDR2 YFSETQ. The CDR3 spells CASSTAKETQYF.

The rearrangement joins TRBV7-9 to TRBJ2-2. Germline V CDR1 and CDR2: SEHNR, FQNEAQ (reference sequence). This CDR3 contains 15 residues. The CDR3: CASSLGRTNTGELFF.

The gene calls are TRBV6-4 and TRBJ2-3; with no DNA, the TCRdb D assignment of TRBD2 cannot be verified. Per germline, CDR1 MRHNA and CDR2 SNTAGT. The CDR3 contains 16 residues. The CDR3 region is CASSDSSGGATDTQYF.

The gene calls are TRBV6-1 and TRBJ2-5. CDR3 size: 14 residues. Germline V gives CDR1 MNHNS, CDR2 SASEGT. The CDR3 sequence: CASSELRAQETQYF.

The rearrangement joins TRBV20-1 to TRBJ1-5; the D call from TCRdb, TRBD1, cannot be confirmed without DNA. Germline V gives CDR1 DFQATT, CDR2 SNEGSKA (reference sequence). CDR3 length equals 14 residues. The CDR3: CSAMQGYGNQPQHF.

The chain combines TRBV19 with TRBJ1-5. The CDR3 runs to 14 residues. CDR1 is LNHDA, CDR2 SQIVND, per germline (reference sequence). The CDR3 spells CASTRRLFDQPQHF.

V and J are TRBV23-1 and TRBJ2-7. TRBV23-1 is flagged as an ORF with uncertain function. The CDR3 has 15 residues. The CDR3 reads CASSQSAFISYEQYF.

The CDR3 here is CASSTNGLDTEAFF. The chain combines TRBV4-1 with TRBJ1-1. CDR1 MGHRA and CDR2 YSYEKL come from the germline V gene. CDR3 length: 14 amino acids.

This clonotype registers medium-sized by frequency. The chain employs TRBV2 and TRBJ2-7; TCRdb's D call of TRBD2 is untestable without DNA. This CDR3 is built from 17 residues. From germline, CDR1 is SNHLY and CDR2 FYNNEI. CDR3 residues: CASPGTSGGLSSYEQYF. Together with reference TRBV2 and TRBJ2-7, the CDR3 gives the full variable domain: EPEVTQTPSHQVTQMGQEVILRCVPISNHLYFYWYRQILGQKVEFLVSFYNNEISEKSEIFDDQFSVERPDGSNFTLKIRSTKLEDSAMYFCASPGTSGGLSSYEQYFGPGTRLTVT.

The chain couples TRBV20-1 to TRBJ1-1; with no DNA, the TCRdb D assignment of TRBD1 cannot be verified. The CDR3 consists of 13 residues. The V gene's germline CDR1 is DFQATT and CDR2 SNEGSKA (reference sequence). The CDR3 sequence is CSARFGERSEAFF.

The rearrangement joins TRBV9 to TRBJ2-7; without DNA, the TCRdb call of TRBD1 cannot be checked. CDR1 is SGDLS, CDR2 YYNGEE, per germline. The CDR3 covers 14 residues. CDR3 protein: CASSAGQPSYEQYF. Together with reference TRBV9 and TRBJ2-7, the CDR3 gives the full variable domain: DSGVTQTPKHLITATGQRVTLRCSPRSGDLSVYWYQQSLDQGLQFLIQYYNGEERAKGNILERFSAQQFPDLHSELNLSSLELGDSALYFCASSAGQPSYEQYFGPGTRLTVT.

The chain carries TRBV23-1 and TRBJ2-1. TRBV23-1 is an open reading frame whose function is uncertain. The CDR3 has 13 residues. The chain's CDR3 is CASSPSRANEQFF.

The gene calls are TRBV7-3 and TRBJ2-1; absent DNA, TCRdb's TRBD1 call cannot be checked. Germline lookup yields CDR1 SGHTA and CDR2 FQGTGA. There are 16 residues in the CDR3. The CDR3 loop is CASSLFGTESRNEQFF.

The chain recombines TRBV27 with TRBJ2-7; TCRdb's D gene call, TRBD2, goes unchecked for lack of DNA. CDR1 is MNHEY and CDR2 is SMNVEV in the germline V gene (reference sequence). The CDR3 runs to 14 residues. The CDR3: CASSLQIAPGEQYF.

The gene calls are TRBV7-6 and TRBJ2-1; as DNA is missing, the TRBD2 call by TCRdb cannot be tested. The length of the CDR3 is 12 residues. The germline V gene has CDR1 SGHVS and CDR2 FNYEAQ. CDR3: CASSPGGNEQFF.

Considering frequency, this clonotype is medium-sized. The CDR3 is CASSLDRAEQYF. The genes are TRBV7-6 and TRBJ2-7; TCRdb outputs TRBD1, but without DNA this stays unchecked. This CDR3 spans 12 amino acids. Per the germline V gene, CDR1 is SGHVS and CDR2 is FNYEAQ. The whole variable domain, filled in from reference TRBV7-6 and TRBJ2-7, reads GAGVSQSPRYKVTKRGQDVALRCDPISGHVSLYWYRQALGQGPEFLTYFNYEAQQDKSGLPNDRFSAERPEGSISTLTIQRTEQRDSAMYRCASSLDRAEQYFGPGTRLTVT.

The chain recombines TRBV4-1 with TRBJ1-4. Germline lookup yields CDR1 MGHRA and CDR2 YSYEKL. This CDR3 has 14 amino acids. The CDR3 spells CASSQVLVEEKLFF.

The chain links TRBV7-9 to TRBJ2-3. Per germline, CDR1 SEHNR and CDR2 FQNEAQ (reference sequence). The CDR3 has 13 amino acids. The CDR3 protein is CASSLDGRDTQYF.

The V gene is TRBV12-5, the J gene TRBJ2-7; the TCRdb D gene call, TRBD2, has no DNA to confirm it. The CDR3 contains 17 residues. The germline V gene has CDR1 LGHNT and CDR2 FRNRAP. CDR3: CASGLVGLEFSSYEQYF.

The chain has TRBV11-2 and TRBJ2-1. Germline assignment: CDR1 SGHAT and CDR2 FQNNGV. The length of the CDR3 is 14 residues. The CDR3 here is CASSLGMIEYEQFF. The complete variable domain, with remaining parts taken from reference TRBV11-2 and TRBJ2-1, reads EAGVAQSPRYKIIEKRQSVAFWCNPISGHATLYWYQQILGQGPKLLIQFQNNGVVDDSQLPKDRFSAERLKGVDSTLKIQPAKLEDSAVYLCASSLGMIEYEQFFGPGTRLTVL.